The rows below give T cell receptor beta chains drawn from one sample of a study of identical twins. Each CDR3 protein gets one entry after TCRdb re-called the 5' RACE reads with MiXCR. The sample comprises around 1.7 million distinct CDR3 sequences, roughly 35% of which are singletons, and around 0.3% rests with the top ten. The sequenced sample was cord blood. Receptors originate from a newborn girl in good health. The CDR3 runs from the conserved cysteine through the conserved F or W. Fields, in order: clone size, D gene, J gene, V gene, CDR3 protein, CDR3 DNA. The D gene is left open where the match is weak. A clone size is listed for some rows: how often the clone was seen (once, few, many), or a class if it is expanded.

size: few
D: NA
J: TRBJ2-3
V: TRBV20-1
CDR3: CSGQRPTDTQYF
DNA: TGCAGTGGGCAGCGCCCCACAGATACGCAGTATTTT

size: NA
D: TRBD1
J: TRBJ1-1
V: TRBV19
CDR3: CASSAHRDRNTEAFF
DNA: TGTGCCAGTAGTGCGCACCGGGACAGGAACACTGAAGCTTTCTTT

size: NA
D: TRBD2
J: TRBJ2-7
V: TRBV7-8
CDR3: CASSEPLALSSYEQYF
DNA: TGTGCCAGCAGCGAGCCACTAGCGCTGAGCTCCTACGAGCAGTACTTC

size: many
D: TRBD1
J: TRBJ2-7
V: TRBV5-1
CDR3: CASSLGTGTYEQYF
DNA: TGTGCCAGCAGTTTAGGGACAGGGACCTACGAGCAGTACTTC

size: NA
D: TRBD2
J: TRBJ2-4
V: TRBV20-1
CDR3: CSARASGGKKPVVKNIQYF
DNA: TGCAGTGCTAGGGCTAGCGGGGGGAAAAAACCTGTAGTCAAAAACATTCAGTACTTC

size: NA
D: TRBD2
J: TRBJ2-7
V: TRBV30
CDR3: CAWSRRGSSYEQYF
DNA: TGTGCCTGGAGTAGGCGGGGGAGCTCCTACGAGCAGTACTTC

size: NA
D: NA
J: TRBJ1-6
V: TRBV9
CDR3: CASSVGGGRSPLHF
DNA: TGTGCCAGCAGCGTAGGAGGGGGGAGATCACCCCTCCACTTT

size: many
D: NA
J: TRBJ1-2
V: TRBV7-9
CDR3: CASSFRNGYTF
DNA: TGTGCCAGCAGCTTCAGAAATGGCTACACCTTC

size: NA
D: NA
J: TRBJ2-3
V: TRBV7-8
CDR3: CASSESWGGTDTQYF
DNA: TGTGCCAGCAGCGAAAGTTGGGGAGGCACAGATACGCAGTATTTT

size: NA
D: NA
J: TRBJ2-7
V: TRBV29-1
CDR3: CSVERAGVPYELYF
DNA: TGCAGCGTTGAGCGGGCAGGGGTACCCTACGAGCTGTACTTC

size: NA
D: NA
J: TRBJ2-5
V: TRBV2
CDR3: CASSATVETQYF
DNA: TGTGCCAGCAGTGCGACTGTAGAGACCCAGTACTTC

size: few
D: NA
J: TRBJ1-2
V: TRBV2
CDR3: CASSEALRWGGRYGYTF
DNA: TGTGCCAGCAGTGAAGCGCTTCGATGGGGGGGGAGGTATGGCTACACCTTC

size: NA
D: NA
J: TRBJ2-3
V: TRBV5-1
CDR3: CASSPLPIRFTDTQYF
DNA: TGCGCCAGCAGCCCTCTACCGATCAGGTTCACAGATACGCAGTATTTT

size: few
D: NA
J: TRBJ2-5
V: TRBV28
CDR3: CASNQHVAAQETQYF
DNA: TGTGCCAGCAACCAACACGTAGCGGCCCAAGAGACCCAGTACTTC

size: few
D: NA
J: TRBJ1-1
V: TRBV12-3/TRBV12-4
CDR3: CASSDGRARGTEAFF
DNA: TGTGCCAGCAGCGACGGCCGGGCCAGGGGCACTGAAGCTTTCTTT

size: few
D: NA
J: TRBJ1-5
V: TRBV2
CDR3: CASSDRPYSNQPQHF
DNA: TGTGCCAGCAGTGACAGGCCTTATAGCAATCAGCCCCAGCATTTT

size: NA
D: NA
J: TRBJ2-2
V: TRBV7-2
CDR3: CASSLAGRSGTGELFF
DNA: TGTGCCAGCAGCTTAGCGGGCCGTAGCGGCACCGGGGAGCTGTTTTTT

size: NA
D: TRBD2
J: TRBJ2-1
V: TRBV20-1
CDR3: CSGSGRAPRNEQFF
DNA: TGCAGTGGTAGCGGGAGAGCCCCTAGGAATGAGCAGTTCTTC

size: few
D: NA
J: TRBJ2-3
V: TRBV7-2
CDR3: CASSLARRSSTDTQYF
DNA: TGTGCCAGCAGCTTAGCTAGGCGGTCTAGCACAGATACGCAGTATTTT

size: NA
D: TRBD2
J: TRBJ2-3
V: TRBV7-9
CDR3: CASSKEGGRADTQYF
DNA: TGTGCCAGCAGCAAAGAGGGCGGGAGAGCAGATACGCAGTATTTT

size: NA
D: TRBD1
J: TRBJ1-5
V: TRBV6-6
CDR3: CASGTDRHQPQHF
DNA: TGTGCCAGCGGGACGGACAGGCATCAGCCCCAGCATTTT

size: NA
D: NA
J: TRBJ2-7
V: TRBV6-2/TRBV6-3
CDR3: CTSSPQGSEQYF
DNA: TGTACCAGCAGTCCACAGGGCTCCGAGCAGTACTTC

size: many
D: TRBD2
J: TRBJ2-7
V: TRBV10-3
CDR3: CAISAGTTSGGYEQYF
DNA: TGTGCCATCAGTGCCGGTACCACTAGCGGGGGCTACGAGCAGTACTTC

size: few
D: NA
J: TRBJ1-2
V: TRBV4-1
CDR3: CASSQVPGVGFNYGYTF
DNA: TGCGCCAGCAGCCAAGTCCCAGGGGTCGGCTTTAACTATGGCTACACCTTC

size: few
D: TRBD1
J: TRBJ1-2
V: TRBV28
CDR3: CASSLPRDRVFYGYTF
DNA: TGTGCCAGCAGCCTGCCCAGGGACAGGGTATTCTATGGCTACACCTTC

size: few
D: TRBD1
J: TRBJ1-1
V: TRBV9
CDR3: CASSVVLRGSPEAFF
DNA: TGTGCCAGCAGCGTAGTACTCAGGGGGAGTCCCGAAGCTTTCTTT

size: NA
D: TRBD1
J: TRBJ1-4
V: TRBV28
CDR3: CASSGEYRGGGEKLFF
DNA: TGTGCCAGCAGTGGAGAGTACAGGGGAGGTGGGGAAAAACTGTTTTTT

size: few
D: NA
J: TRBJ1-2
V: TRBV25-1
CDR3: CASSSRTPLYGYTF
DNA: TGTGCCAGCAGTAGTAGGACCCCCCTCTATGGCTACACCTTC

size: NA
D: NA
J: TRBJ1-2
V: TRBV29-1
CDR3: CSVEDGGRVNGYTF
DNA: TGCAGCGTTGAAGATGGTGGCAGGGTGAATGGCTACACCTTC

size: few
D: NA
J: TRBJ2-1
V: TRBV7-2
CDR3: CASSLAGSASVGNEQFF
DNA: TGTGCCAGCAGCTTAGCCGGGTCGGCTAGCGTGGGCAATGAGCAGTTCTTC

size: NA
D: TRBD2
J: TRBJ2-3
V: TRBV20-1
CDR3: CSARDLLAGAGTDTQYF
DNA: TGCAGTGCTAGAGATTTACTAGCGGGGGCCGGCACAGATACGCAGTATTTT

size: NA
D: NA
J: TRBJ2-1
V: TRBV12-3/TRBV12-4
CDR3: CASSPRTAPNEQFF
DNA: TGTGCCAGCAGTCCCCGGACAGCACCCAATGAGCAGTTCTTC

size: once
D: NA
J: TRBJ2-2
V: TRBV25-1
CDR3: CASTGDANTGELFF
DNA: TGTGCCAGTACGGGGGATGCGAACACCGGGGAGCTGTTTTTT

size: many
D: NA
J: TRBJ1-2
V: TRBV5-1
CDR3: CASSLPGFGYTF
DNA: TGTGCCAGCAGTTTACCGGGGTTTGGCTACACCTTC

size: NA
D: NA
J: TRBJ2-6
V: TRBV7-8
CDR3: CASSLVGGANVLNF
DNA: TGTGCCAGCAGCTTAGTAGGAGGGGCCAACGTCCTGAATTTC

size: NA
D: TRBD1
J: TRBJ2-4
V: TRBV6-1
CDR3: CASSEVGTGKNIQYF
DNA: TGTGCCAGCAGTGAAGTGGGGACAGGGAAAAACATTCAGTACTTC

size: few
D: NA
J: TRBJ2-7
V: TRBV6-4
CDR3: CATTDYEQYF
DNA: TGTGCCACCACAGACTACGAGCAGTACTTC

size: few
D: NA
J: TRBJ2-5
V: TRBV29-1
CDR3: CSVEEHLPLRETQYF
DNA: TGCAGCGTTGAAGAACACTTACCCCTAAGGGAGACCCAGTACTTC

size: NA
D: NA
J: TRBJ1-5
V: TRBV9
CDR3: CTSSVSGASNQPQHF
DNA: TGTACCAGCAGCGTATCAGGGGCTAGCAATCAGCCCCAGCATTTT

size: few
D: NA
J: TRBJ2-5
V: TRBV4-1
CDR3: CASSHGLGVGEETQYF
DNA: TGCGCCAGCAGCCACGGGCTGGGAGTGGGGGAAGAGACCCAGTACTTC

size: NA
D: TRBD2
J: TRBJ2-4
V: TRBV5-5
CDR3: CASSSIAGGNIQYF
DNA: TGTGCCAGCAGCTCTATAGCGGGGGGGAACATTCAGTACTTC

size: NA
D: NA
J: TRBJ2-1
V: TRBV20-1
CDR3: CSAQQPRRVSIRNEQFF
DNA: TGCAGTGCCCAACAACCCCGCAGGGTTAGTATCCGGAATGAGCAGTTCTTC

size: few
D: TRBD2
J: TRBJ2-3
V: TRBV10-3
CDR3: CAISESGLAGGTDTQYF
DNA: TGTGCCATCAGTGAGTCGGGACTAGCGGGAGGCACAGATACGCAGTATTTT

size: NA
D: NA
J: TRBJ2-1
V: TRBV3-1
CDR3: CASSQVSLGRAYSYNEQFF
DNA: TGTGCCAGCAGCCAAGTGAGTTTGGGGCGGGCCTACTCCTACAATGAGCAGTTCTTC

size: NA
D: NA
J: TRBJ1-2
V: TRBV14
CDR3: CASSDTDGYTF
DNA: TGTGCCAGCAGTGACACGGATGGCTACACCTTC

size: NA
D: NA
J: TRBJ2-5
V: TRBV2
CDR3: CASSGAPLREQYF
DNA: TGTGCCAGCAGTGGGGCCCCCCTTAGGGAGCAGTACTTC

size: NA
D: NA
J: TRBJ2-1
V: TRBV28
CDR3: CASSSPPSVYNEQFF
DNA: TGTGCCAGCAGTTCTCCCCCGTCGGTTTACAATGAGCAGTTCTTC

size: few
D: TRBD2
J: TRBJ2-1
V: TRBV28
CDR3: CASSMGLAGGLGYNEQFF
DNA: TGTGCCAGCAGTATGGGACTAGCGGGAGGATTGGGCTACAATGAGCAGTTCTTC

size: few
D: NA
J: TRBJ1-1
V: TRBV6-1
CDR3: CASSERPLTGMNTEAFF
DNA: TGTGCCAGCAGTGAGCGCCCTCTGACAGGTATGAACACTGAAGCTTTCTTT

size: NA
D: TRBD1
J: TRBJ1-1
V: TRBV29-1
CDR3: CSVNRGTTEAFF
DNA: TGCAGCGTGAACAGGGGTACCACTGAAGCTTTCTTT